The TCR beta chain described here comes from a study of T cells after yellow fever vaccination (dated by TCRdb to the late 2010s). Background on the whole study: The SMART-Seq v4 Ultra Low Input RNA kit was used to prepare libraries from fractions with low cell numbers. To follow T-cell clones before and after primary and booster YFV17D yellow fever vaccination, bulk TCR alpha and beta repertoires were sequenced over time. Two healthy male donors made up the cohort, one aged 18 to 29 years and the other aged 30 to 40 years. Blood was drawn at multiple timepoints before and after primary and secondary immunization, with bulk PBMC replicates and cell subsets isolated. Beyond this particular receptor, the publication reports: A small share of clonotypes occurred in both CD4 and CD8 compartments, likely arising from convergent recombination. Because abundant contaminating clonotypes from the bulk population could be contained in FACS-sorted repertoires, computational filtering was required. The study included only a couple of donors, which limits how far the findings can be generalized. Most clones expanded after primary vaccination (almost 97% of CD4 and 88% of CD8) were re-detected after the booster, suggesting that broad memory maintenance occurred. Compared with the primary T-cell response, the secondary T-cell response was weaker but faster, peaking on day 5 rather than day 15.

Taken with the paper, the label for treatment or condition translates to: live attenuated yellow fever vaccine strain. At every blood-draw timepoint, two biological replicates of bulk PBMCs were collected. PBMCs were isolated from peripheral blood using a standard Ficoll-Paque protocol. RNA was extracted with TriZol from bulk PBMCs, CD4 and CD8 fractions, and dextramer-positive and dextramer-negative fractions. TCR cDNA was synthesized by 5'RACE template switching, which introduced a universal primer site and unique molecular identifiers. Priming for cDNA synthesis came from both the TCR alpha and TCR beta constant segments. Library amplification involved two PCR steps, and the second step added sample barcodes and sequencing adapters. Libraries were sequenced on Illumina HiSeq 2500 (2x100 bp) or NovaSeq (2x150 bp). The study's processing was this. Reads were demultiplexed and collapsed into UMI consensus sequences with MIGEC, and V(D)J alignment was performed with MiXCR. Clonotypes responding to the vaccine were identified with edgeR on replicate PBMC samples, with the criteria of FDR below 0.01 and a log2 fold change above 5 up to day 15. Bulk clonotypes were assigned CD4 or CD8 identity according to which sequenced CD4 or CD8 repertoire held them at higher abundance. TCRdb redid the processing of the public reads, applying fastp at Q25 and MiXCR, and retained in-frame beta chains. A single entry per CDR3 protein holds the most common genes and DNA from its merged rows. TCRdb, not the authors, supplied the V and J calls. Counted in this sample were 300,000 to 450,000 distinct CDR3 sequences; 6% to 8% of them appeared once. 15% of the sample goes to the ten largest clones.

The CDR3 runs 11 amino acids, cysteine and phenylalanine included. Of the read, only the CDR3 DNA is kept; its 33 bases are in frame from base 1. A distance of 12 bases separates the germline ends of V and J, which lose 5 bases and 10 bases respectively. For CDR1 and CDR2, the germline V gene (reference sequence) lists DFQATT and SNEGSKA. This clonotype came up many times. Its cognate antigen has yet to be identified. The input lacks base qualities; no much larger clone sits a single base away. The clonotype comes from a young man who received the YFV17D yellow fever vaccine. The chain is encoded by TRBV20-1 joined to TRBJ2-1, with the D gene not confidently named. The sequencing used PBMCs, collected 5 days after the yellow fever booster vaccination. The sequenced DNA: TGCAGTGCTGAGAAGCTTCTGGAGCAGTTCTTC. The translation is CSAEKLLEQFF.